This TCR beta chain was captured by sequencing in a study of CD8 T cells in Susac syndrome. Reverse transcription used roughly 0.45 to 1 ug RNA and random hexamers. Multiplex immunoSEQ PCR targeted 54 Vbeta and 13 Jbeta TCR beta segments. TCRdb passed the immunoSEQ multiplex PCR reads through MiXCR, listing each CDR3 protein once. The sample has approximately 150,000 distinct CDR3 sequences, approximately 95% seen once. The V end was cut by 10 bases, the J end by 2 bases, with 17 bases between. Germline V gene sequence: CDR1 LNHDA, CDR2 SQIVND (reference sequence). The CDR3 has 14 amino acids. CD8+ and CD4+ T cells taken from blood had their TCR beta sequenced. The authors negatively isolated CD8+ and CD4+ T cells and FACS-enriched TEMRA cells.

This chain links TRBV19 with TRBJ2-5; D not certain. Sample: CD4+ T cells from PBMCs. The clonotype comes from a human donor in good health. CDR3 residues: CATRKVGTQETQYF. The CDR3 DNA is TGTGCCACCCGTAAAGTGGGCACACAAGAGACCCAGTACTTC.